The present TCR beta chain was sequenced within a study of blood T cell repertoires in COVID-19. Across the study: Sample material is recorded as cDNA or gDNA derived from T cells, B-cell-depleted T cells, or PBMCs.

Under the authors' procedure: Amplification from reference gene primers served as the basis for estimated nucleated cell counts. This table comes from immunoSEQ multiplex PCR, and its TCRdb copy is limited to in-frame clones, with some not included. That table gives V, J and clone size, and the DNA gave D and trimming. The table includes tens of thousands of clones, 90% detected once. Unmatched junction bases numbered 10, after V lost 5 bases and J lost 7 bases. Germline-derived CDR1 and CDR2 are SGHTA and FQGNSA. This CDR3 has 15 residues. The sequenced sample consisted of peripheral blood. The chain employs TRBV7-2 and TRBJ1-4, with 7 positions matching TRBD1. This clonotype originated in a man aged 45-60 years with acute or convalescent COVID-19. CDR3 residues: CASSPGGKGGEKLFF. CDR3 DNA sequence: TGTGCCAGCAGCCCAGGGGGGAAAGGCGGTGAAAAACTGTTTTTT.